This T cell receptor (beta chain) was sequenced for a study of tissue T cells after allogeneic stem cell transplantation. Documented time point: mouse harvest day 14 after allogeneic transplant. Mouse grafts combined 10^7 T-cell-depleted bone marrow cells with 10^6 splenic CD5+ T cells. Points on this clone: Genes and germline are mouse. The observed sequence ends 1 residue before the CDR3 terminus, with the missing tail filled in from the germline J gene.

Clones were sequenced by immunoSEQ multiplex PCR, and TCRdb holds only the in-frame ones, with some missing. The sample lists fewer than 9,000 clones; around 40% were seen once. Germline CDR1 and CDR2: KGHPV and FQNQEV (reference sequence). The CDR3 sequence is 13 residues long. V gave up 6 bases and J gave up 6 bases; unmatched junction bases: 3. The V and J genes are TRBV26 and TRBJ1-5, with 9 bases aligning to TRBD1. This clonotype was obtained from a female BALB/c mouse given C57BL/6 T cells with graft-versus-host disease after an allogeneic hematopoietic cell transplant. Input material: skin. CDR3 residues: CASSRDRAQAPLF. The DNA read from the CDR3 is TGTGCCAGCAGCCGGGACAGGGCCCAGGCTCCGCTT.